This T cell receptor (beta chain) comes out of a study of T cell responses to AZD1222 COVID-19 vaccine (dated by TCRdb to the early 2020s). Regarding the research as a whole: AZD1222 recipients with second doses at about 4 weeks or about 12 weeks were pooled, because spike-specific TCR depth and breadth did not differ between schedules. TCR sequencing was performed for about 250 trial participants, of whom about 200 were given two doses of AZD1222 and around 25 were given two doses of MenACWY control vaccine. Trial participants were enrolled into age subgroups of 18-55, 56-69 and 70-plus years, which contained roughly 140, 27 and 60 TCR-sequenced participants, respectively.

The CDR3 regions of human TCRbeta chains were subjected to immunosequencing. In the source study's methods: TCRs in the repertoires were compared against a reference library of SARS-CoV-2-specific TCRs that had been generated with the MIRA antigen-specificity platform. Breadth was defined as the fraction of unique TCRs that were SARS-CoV-2-associated, and depth was defined as the fraction of total T cells that were SARS-CoV-2-associated. Using the MIRA data, each spike-specific TCR was assigned both to the spike region to which the TCR was reactive and to a CD4 or CD8 class. Log10-transformed breadth and depth values were compared by one-way ANOVA with Sidak's multiple comparisons tests. In its TCRdb copy, this immuneACCESS table keeps in-frame sequences only and misses some clones. Where compared with another copy, unresolved V genes explain less than half of these, and the others have no known cause. The V and J calls and clone size were taken over from that table, and D and trimming were inferred from the DNA. This sample holds fewer than 130,000 clones; 88% were observed only once. The leading ten clones occupy over 1.5% of the sample.

On the study overall, not on this receptor specifically: A significant rise in spike-specific TCR breadth and depth was observed after two AZD1222 doses relative to day 0 and relative to MenACWY recipients. Because no day 14 peak-response samples were available, repertoires were characterized only after the peak T cell response. Reportedly, almost half of the unique spike-specific TCRs recognized epitopes lying outside the regions that are mutated in the B.1.351 and B.1.1.7 variants. Conclusions about previously exposed vaccinees were limited because only a handful of AZD1222 recipients were SARS-CoV-2 seropositive at baseline. Participants were mostly white British and included more females than males, and it was suggested by the authors that clonal diversity may have been underestimated. The 56-69-year group was small, and its depth increase did not reach significance, likely because of low power. The whole spike protein was spanned by vaccine-associated CD4 TCRs, and dominant responses were seen in regions 160-218 and 743-854.

Taken with the paper, the label for time point translates to: baseline before first vaccination. The vaccinee samples were drawn from two UK trials, COV001 and COV002, one of which was a single-blind randomized controlled phase 2/3 trial testing AZD1222 (ChAdOx1 nCoV-19) in healthy adults. For TCRbeta chain sequencing, PBMC samples were collected from trial participants at day 0 and at day 28 after the second dose. This clone appeared a single time. Its antigen specificity is not known. It has no much larger one-base neighbor in the sample; base qualities were not kept. Based on the germline V gene, the CDR1 and CDR2 sequences are MNHEY and SVGAGI. Trimming removed 6 bases from V and 3 bases from J, leaving 15 bases between the germline ends. From its cysteine to its phenylalanine, the CDR3 spans 15 amino acids. Only CDR3 DNA remains: 45 bases, in frame from the first base.

The chain uses TRBV6-5 and TRBJ1-3; a tentative D call is TRBD1 (5 bases match). This sequence originates from an adult in good health. The sequences come from peripheral blood, collected on day 0 of AZD1222 vaccination. The CDR3 protein sequence reads: CASRATGFDGNTIYF. The base sequence is TGTGCCAGCAGGGCAACAGGCTTCGATGGAAACACCATATATTTT.